Below are 9 T cell receptor beta chains sequenced from a single sample in a study of blood T cell repertoires in COVID-19. TCRdb's table, derived via immunoSEQ multiplex PCR, lists solely in-frame clones and lacks some. The sample comprises 200,000 to 300,000 clones, about 79% of which are singletons, and about 9.5% rests with the top ten. Sequencing was done on a sample of peripheral blood. The receptors originated from a woman aged 80 or over with acute or convalescent COVID-19.

This chain's CDR3 is CASSLVPGTEAFF. DNA for the CDR3: TGTGCCAGCAGCTTAGTCCCGGGCACTGAAGCTTTCTTT. The rearrangement joins TRBV11-2 to TRBJ1-1; D is uncertain. Trimming took 1 base from V and 4 from J, leaving 7 bases between them. Germline V CDR1 and CDR2: SGHAT, FQNNGV. The CDR3 has 13 residues. Variable domain in full (rest from reference TRBV11-2 and TRBJ1-1): EAGVAQSPRYKIIEKRQSVAFWCNPISGHATLYWYQQILGQGPKLLIQFQNNGVVDDSQLPKDRFSAERLKGVDSTLKIQPAKLEDSAVYLCASSLVPGTEAFFGQGTRLTVV.

The chain couples TRBV19 to TRBJ2-3; 7 nucleotides line up with TRBD1. Germline lookup yields CDR1 LNHDA and CDR2 SQIVND (reference sequence). There are 13 residues in the CDR3. The junction had 2 bases not matched to a gene; V was cut back by 4 bases and J by 4 bases. This CDR3 reads CASSTRGSDTQYF. CDR3 DNA sequence: TGTGCCAGTAGTACCAGGGGGTCAGATACGCAGTATTTT.

This chain joins TRBV14 and TRBJ1-2; D gene uncertain. CDR1 and CDR2 (germline): SGHDN, FVKESK. The CDR3 extends over 14 amino acids. The V gene lost 0 bases and the J gene lost 3 bases, with 8 bases spanning the gap. The chain's CDR3 is CASSQDAGYYGYTF. The CDR3 nucleotides read TGTGCCAGCAGCCAAGATGCGGGGTACTATGGCTACACCTTC. Drawing the rest from reference TRBV14 and TRBJ1-2, the complete variable domain is EAGVTQFPSHSVIEKGQTVTLRCDPISGHDNLYWYRRVMGKEIKFLLHFVKESKQDESGMPNNRFLAERTGGTYSTLKVQPAELEDSGVYFCASSQDAGYYGYTFGSGTRLTVV.

V and J are TRBV28 and TRBJ1-4, with a tentative D call TRBD1 (6 bases). The germline V and J ends were trimmed by 5 bases and 2 bases, with 15 bases remaining between them. There are 16 residues in the CDR3. Germline V gives CDR1 MDHEN, CDR2 SYDVKM. CDR3 in DNA: TGTGCCAGCAGTCCTCAGGGGCCGCGCACTAATGAAAAACTGTTTTTT. It is translated as CASSPQGPRTNEKLFF.

This clone is categorized as medium-sized. In DNA, the CDR3 is TGTGCCAGCCAAGGAGGGTCCTCGAGTTCACCCCTCCACTTT. This codes for CASQGGSSSSPLHF. This rearrangement joins TRBV6-5 to TRBJ1-6; D remains unclear. Germline CDR1 MNHEY, CDR2 SVGAGI. V was pared by 8 bases and J by 9 bases, with 17 bases between. The CDR3 contains 14 residues.

The V gene is TRBV28, the J gene TRBJ1-6; 8 positions agree with TRBD1. V lost 2 bases to trimming and J lost 6 bases; unmatched junction nucleotides: 6. CDR1 is MDHEN, CDR2 SYDVKM, per germline. The CDR3 has 16 amino acids. The CDR3 bases are TGTGCCAGCAGTTTAAGGACAGGGTCGGGTAATTCACCCCTCCACTTT. Its protein is CASSLRTGSGNSPLHF. The complete variable domain, with remaining parts taken from reference TRBV28 and TRBJ1-6, reads DVKVTQSSRYLVKRTGEKVFLECVQDMDHENMFWYRQDPGLGLRLIYFSYDVKMKEKGDIPEGYSVSREKKERFSLILESASTNQTSMYLCASSLRTGSGNSPLHFGNGTRLTVT.

The chain employs TRBV18 and TRBJ1-1; D possibly corresponds to TRBD1 (6 bases). Germline V lookup: CDR1 KGHSH, CDR2 LQKENI. The CDR3 length is 17 residues. Trimming stripped 2 bases from V and 0 bases from J, with 16 bases between. DNA for the CDR3: TGTGCCAGCTCACCAGGGAGGGGTAGGGGGGTGAACACTGAAGCTTTCTTT. Residues: CASSPGRGRGVNTEAFF.

The genes are TRBV11-1 and TRBJ1-4, with 11 positions matching TRBD1. This CDR3 has 15 residues. The V and J ends lost 5 bases and 5 bases, in that order; junction bases with no gene match: 4. CDR1 and CDR2 (germline): SGHAT, FQDESV (reference sequence). The CDR3 sequence is CASSPRDRGNEKLFF. The DNA of the CDR3 is TGTGCCAGCAGCCCCCGGGACAGGGGGAATGAAAAACTGTTTTTT. Based on the CDR3 plus reference TRBV11-1 and TRBJ1-4, the full variable domain is EAEVAQSPRYKITEKSQAVAFWCDPISGHATLYWYRQILGQGPELLVQFQDESVVDDSQLPKDRFSAERLKGVDSTLKIQPAELGDSAMYLCASSPRDRGNEKLFFGSGTQLSVL.

This chain links TRBV5-8 with TRBJ1-5, with D uncertain. The CDR3 is made up of 13 amino acids. Germline CDR1 is SGHTS and CDR2 is YDEGEE. V was clipped by 1 base and J by 6 bases, with 8 bases between them. This CDR3 reads CASSLLDGQPQHF. The DNA of the CDR3 is TGTGCCAGCAGCTTGCTAGACGGTCAGCCCCAGCATTTT.